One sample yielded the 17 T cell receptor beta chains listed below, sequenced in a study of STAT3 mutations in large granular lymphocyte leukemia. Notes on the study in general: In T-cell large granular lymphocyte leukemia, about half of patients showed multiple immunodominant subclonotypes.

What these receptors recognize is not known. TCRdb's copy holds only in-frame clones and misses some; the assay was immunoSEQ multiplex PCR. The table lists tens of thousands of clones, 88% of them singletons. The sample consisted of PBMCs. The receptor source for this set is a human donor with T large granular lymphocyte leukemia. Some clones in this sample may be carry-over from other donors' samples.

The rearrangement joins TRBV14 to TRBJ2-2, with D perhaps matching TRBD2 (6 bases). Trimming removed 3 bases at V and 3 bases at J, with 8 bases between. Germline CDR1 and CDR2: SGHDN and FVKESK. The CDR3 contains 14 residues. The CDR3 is CASSQGLYTGELFF. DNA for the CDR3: TGTGCCAGCAGCCAGGGACTGTACACCGGGGAGCTGTTTTTT.

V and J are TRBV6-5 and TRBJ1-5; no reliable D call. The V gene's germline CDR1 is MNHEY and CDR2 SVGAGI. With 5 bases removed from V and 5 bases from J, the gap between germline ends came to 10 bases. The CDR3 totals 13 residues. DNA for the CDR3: TGTGCCAGCAGTACACGTTTGGATCAGCCCCAGCATTTT. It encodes CASSTRLDQPQHF.

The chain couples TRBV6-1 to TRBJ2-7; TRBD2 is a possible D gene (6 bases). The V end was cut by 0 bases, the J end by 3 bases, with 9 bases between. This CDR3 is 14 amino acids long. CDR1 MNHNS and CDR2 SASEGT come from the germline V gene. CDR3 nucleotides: TGTGCCAGCAGTGAAGCGGGGACTTACTACGAGCAGTACGTC. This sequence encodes CASSEAGTYYEQYV.

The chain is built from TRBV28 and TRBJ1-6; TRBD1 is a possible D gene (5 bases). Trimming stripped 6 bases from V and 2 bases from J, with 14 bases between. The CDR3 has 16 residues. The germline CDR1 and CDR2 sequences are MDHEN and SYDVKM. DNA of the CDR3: TGTGCCAGCAGGCTGGGGGGAAGAACCTATAATTCACCCCTCCACTTT. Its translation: CASRLGGRTYNSPLHF.

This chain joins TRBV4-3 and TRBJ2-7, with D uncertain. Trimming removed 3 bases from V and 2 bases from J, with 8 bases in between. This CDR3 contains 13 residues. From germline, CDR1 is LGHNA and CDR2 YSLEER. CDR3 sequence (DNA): TGCGCCAGCAGCCAGGCCAGAACCTACGAGCAGTACTTC. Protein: CASSQARTYEQYF.

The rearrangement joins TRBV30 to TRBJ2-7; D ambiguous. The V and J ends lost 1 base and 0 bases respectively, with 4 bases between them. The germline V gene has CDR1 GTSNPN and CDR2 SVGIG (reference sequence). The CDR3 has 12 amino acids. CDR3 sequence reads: CAWSGVSYEQYF. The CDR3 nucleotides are TGTGCCTGGAGTGGCGTCTCCTACGAGCAGTACTTC.

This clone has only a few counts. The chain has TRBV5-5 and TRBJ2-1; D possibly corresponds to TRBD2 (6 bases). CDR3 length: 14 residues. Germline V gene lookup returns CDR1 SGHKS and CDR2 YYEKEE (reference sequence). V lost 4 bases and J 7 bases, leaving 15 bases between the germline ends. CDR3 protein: CASSGLLAWNEQFF. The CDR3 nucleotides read TGTGCCAGCAGCGGGCTCCTAGCGTGGAATGAGCAGTTCTTC.

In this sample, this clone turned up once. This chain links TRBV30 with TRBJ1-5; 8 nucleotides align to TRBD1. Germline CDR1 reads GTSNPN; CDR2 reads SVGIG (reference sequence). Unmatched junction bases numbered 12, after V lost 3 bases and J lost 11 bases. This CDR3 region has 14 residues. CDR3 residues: CAWSSGTGSITQHF. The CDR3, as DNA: TGTGCCTGGAGCTCCGGGACAGGCAGCATCACCCAGCATTTT.

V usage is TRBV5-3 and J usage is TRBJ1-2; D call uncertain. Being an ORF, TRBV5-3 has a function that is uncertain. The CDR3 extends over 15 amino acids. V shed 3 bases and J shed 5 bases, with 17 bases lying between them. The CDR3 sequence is CARSYRGRSQYGYTF. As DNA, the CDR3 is TGTGCCAGAAGCTACCGGGGTCGCAGCCAATATGGCTACACCTTC.

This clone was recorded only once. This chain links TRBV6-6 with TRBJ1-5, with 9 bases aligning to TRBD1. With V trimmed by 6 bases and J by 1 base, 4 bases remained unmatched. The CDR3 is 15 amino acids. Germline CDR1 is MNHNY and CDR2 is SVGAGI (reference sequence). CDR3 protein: CASSRQGVSNQPQHF. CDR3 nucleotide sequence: TGTGCCAGCAGCCGACAGGGGGTAAGCAATCAGCCCCAGCATTTT.

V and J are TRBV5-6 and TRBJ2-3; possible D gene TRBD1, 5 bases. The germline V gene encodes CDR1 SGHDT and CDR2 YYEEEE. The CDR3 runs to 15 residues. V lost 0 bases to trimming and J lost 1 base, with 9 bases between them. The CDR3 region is CASSLGSRGTDTQYF. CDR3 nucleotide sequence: TGTGCCAGCAGCTTGGGGTCCAGGGGCACAGATACGCAGTATTTT. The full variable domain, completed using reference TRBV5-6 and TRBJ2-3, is DAGVTQSPTHLIKTRGQQVTLRCSPKSGHDTVSWYQQALGQGPQFIFQYYEEEERQRGNFPDRFSGHQFPNYSSELNVNALLLGDSALYLCASSLGSRGTDTQYFGPGTRLTVL.

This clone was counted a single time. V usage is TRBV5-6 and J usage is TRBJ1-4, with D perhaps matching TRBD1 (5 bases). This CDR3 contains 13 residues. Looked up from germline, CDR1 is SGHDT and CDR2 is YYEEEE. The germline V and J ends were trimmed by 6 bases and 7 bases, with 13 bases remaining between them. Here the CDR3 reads CASTPWGREKLFF. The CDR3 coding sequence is TGTGCCAGCACCCCGTGGGGCCGTGAAAAACTGTTTTTT.

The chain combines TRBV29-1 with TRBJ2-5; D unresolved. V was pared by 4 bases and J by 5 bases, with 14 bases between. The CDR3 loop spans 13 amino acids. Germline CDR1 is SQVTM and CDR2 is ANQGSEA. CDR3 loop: CSVVLWVEETQYF. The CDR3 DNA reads TGCAGCGTTGTGTTATGGGTGGAGGAGACCCAGTACTTC.

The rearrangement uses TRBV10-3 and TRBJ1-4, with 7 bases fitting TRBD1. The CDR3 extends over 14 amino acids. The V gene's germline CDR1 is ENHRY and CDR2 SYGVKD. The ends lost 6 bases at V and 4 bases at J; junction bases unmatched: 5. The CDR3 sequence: CAIRGQANNEKLFF. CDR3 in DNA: TGTGCCATCAGAGGACAGGCGAATAATGAAAAACTGTTTTTT.

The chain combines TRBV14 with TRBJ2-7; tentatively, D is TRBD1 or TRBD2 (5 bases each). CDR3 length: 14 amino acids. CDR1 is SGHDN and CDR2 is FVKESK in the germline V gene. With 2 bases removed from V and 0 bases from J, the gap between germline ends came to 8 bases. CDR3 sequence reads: CASSQLGTSYEQYF. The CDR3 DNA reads TGTGCCAGCAGCCAACTCGGGACCTCCTACGAGCAGTACTTC.

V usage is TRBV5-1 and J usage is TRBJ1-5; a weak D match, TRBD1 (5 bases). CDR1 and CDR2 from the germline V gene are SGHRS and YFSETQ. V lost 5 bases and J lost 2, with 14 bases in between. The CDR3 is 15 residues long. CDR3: CASRTGPAGNQPQHF. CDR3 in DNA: TGCGCCAGCAGAACAGGCCCCGCCGGCAATCAGCCCCAGCATTTT.

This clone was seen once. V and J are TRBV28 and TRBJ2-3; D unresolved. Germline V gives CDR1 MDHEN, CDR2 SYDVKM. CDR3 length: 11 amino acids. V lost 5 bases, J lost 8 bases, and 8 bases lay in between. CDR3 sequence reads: CASSRLFTQYF. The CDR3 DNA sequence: TGTGCCAGCAGTCGTTTGTTTACGCAGTATTTT.